The next 14 T cell receptor beta chains were all read from a single sample in a study of blood T cell repertoires in COVID-19. Method: immunoSEQ multiplex PCR; TCRdb's copy keeps in-frame clones and lacks some. The sample yields 100,000 to 150,000 clones, roughly 84% seen once. Sequencing was carried out using PBMCs or T cells enriched from blood (not recorded which). These receptors came from a woman aged 25 to 45 who had recovered from COVID-19.

V usage is TRBV29-1 and J usage is TRBJ2-5; weak D call: TRBD1 (6 bases). Germline V gene sequence: CDR1 SQVTM, CDR2 ANQGSEA. The CDR3 extends over 13 amino acids. The ends were cut back, 5 bases at V and 1 base at J, with 11 bases in the middle. The CDR3 coding sequence is TGCAGCGTTTCAGGGGCCAGCCAAGAGACCCAGTACTTC. Protein: CSVSGASQETQYF.

V and J are TRBV10-3 and TRBJ2-1; 10 bases are shared with TRBD2. Germline V gene data show CDR1 as ENHRY and CDR2 as SYGVKD. This CDR3 has 16 residues. V dropped 2 bases and J dropped 5; count of bases not matched to a gene: 6. The CDR3 protein is CAISEGRAGGNNEQFF. In nucleotides, the CDR3 is TGTGCCATCAGTGAGGGAAGAGCGGGAGGGAACAATGAGCAGTTCTTC.

The V gene is TRBV24-1, the J gene TRBJ1-2; TRBD1 matches 10 bases. This CDR3 region has 15 residues. CDR1 is KGHDR, CDR2 SFDVKD, per germline. Trimming at V came to 1 base and at J to 8 bases, leaving 6 bases not matched to a gene. Written as DNA, the CDR3 is TGTGCCACCAGTGATTTCCGACAGGGGGCCGAAGGCTACACCTTC. Its translation: CATSDFRQGAEGYTF.

This rearrangement joins TRBV3-1 (or the pseudogene TRBV3-2) to TRBJ1-5; 7 bases are a match to TRBD1. The germline V gene encodes CDR1 LGHDT and CDR2 YNNKEL (reference sequence). The V gene end was trimmed by 0 bases and the J gene end by 7 bases; junction bases not matched to a gene: 6. The CDR3 has 15 residues. The CDR3 coding sequence is TGTGCCAGCAGCCAAGAAAGGGGGCTGGGACAGCCCCAGCATTTT. It translates to CASSQERGLGQPQHF.

This sequence joins TRBV13 and TRBJ2-3; 12 bases match TRBD2. The CDR3 has 15 amino acids. Trimming at V came to 5 bases and at J to 5 bases, leaving 5 bases not matched to a gene. CDR1 and CDR2 (germline): PRHDT, FYEKMQ (reference sequence). The CDR3 DNA reads TGTGCCAGCAGCGAGACTAGCGGGAGTTTAGATACGCAGTATTTT. It codes for CASSETSGSLDTQYF.

The gene calls are TRBV30 and TRBJ1-1, with D possibly matching TRBD1 (5 bases). The CDR3 runs 14 residues. The V gene lost 3 bases and the J gene lost 2 bases, with 13 bases spanning the gap. The germline CDR1 and CDR2 sequences are GTSNPN and SVGIG (reference sequence). CDR3 nucleotides: TGTGCCTGGAGCGCGGGACTTACTAACACTGAAGCTTTCTTT. This codes for CAWSAGLTNTEAFF.

The chain combines TRBV4-1 with TRBJ2-1; 9 nucleotides agree with TRBD2. Per germline, CDR1 MGHRA and CDR2 YSYEKL. CDR3 length: 17 amino acids. Trimming cost V 5 bases and J 1 base; bases outside gene matches: 9. The CDR3 sequence: CASSSSPRGGSYNEQFF. CDR3 nucleotides: TGCGCCAGCAGCTCCTCGCCGCGGGGGGGTTCCTACAATGAGCAGTTCTTC.

The chain combines TRBV4-3 with TRBJ1-1, with a possible D match to TRBD1 (5 bases). The CDR3 has 14 amino acids. Trimming pared 3 bases from V and 1 base from J, leaving 9 bases between. Germline assignment: CDR1 LGHNA and CDR2 YSLEER. The CDR3 nucleotides are TGCGCCAGCAGCCATGCAACAGGGAACACTGAAGCTTTCTTT. Residues: CASSHATGNTEAFF.

The chain employs TRBV7-9 and TRBJ2-1; 13 bases are shared with TRBD2. The V gene's germline CDR1 is SEHNR and CDR2 FQNEAQ (reference sequence). The CDR3 is 17 amino acids. The ends lost 0 bases at V and 8 bases at J; junction bases unmatched: 7. The CDR3 sequence: CASSLARTSGSADEQFF. In nucleotides, the CDR3 is TGTGCCAGCAGCTTAGCGCGGACTAGCGGGAGTGCGGATGAGCAGTTCTTC.

The chain recombines TRBV28 with TRBJ1-1; D may be TRBD1 (5 bases). Trimming took off 5 bases at V and 6 bases at J, with 16 bases between the two ends. The CDR3 covers 14 residues. Per the germline V gene, CDR1 is MDHEN and CDR2 is SYDVKM. This chain's CDR3 is CASSRPDKWAEAFF. Written as DNA, the CDR3 is TGTGCCAGCAGTCGCCCGGACAAGTGGGCTGAAGCTTTCTTT.

This chain joins TRBV5-1 and TRBJ1-5, with TRBD1 as a possible D gene (6 bases). This CDR3 is 15 amino acids long. The V end lost 2 bases, the J end lost 6 bases, and 15 bases lay between the germline ends. CDR1 SGHRS and CDR2 YFSETQ come from the germline V gene. The CDR3 DNA reads TGCGCCAGCAGCTTTGGCCCTGACAGGTCTCAGCCCCAGCATTTT. Protein: CASSFGPDRSQPQHF.

V is TRBV5-8 and J is TRBJ2-2; 9 positions agree with TRBD2. J was trimmed by 0 bases and V by 1 base; bases with no gene match: 7. CDR3 size: 18 residues. Germline-derived CDR1 and CDR2 are SGHTS and YDEGEE. The chain's CDR3 is CASSLHLAGSPNTGELFF. The CDR3 DNA reads TGTGCCAGCAGCTTGCACCTAGCGGGATCCCCGAACACCGGGGAGCTGTTTTTT.

The J gene is TRBJ1-5, the V gene TRBV2; 8 bases are a match to TRBD1. The V and J ends lost 5 bases and 3 bases, in that order; junction bases with no gene match: 6. This CDR3 has 15 amino acids. Germline loops: CDR1 SNHLY, CDR2 FYNNEI. The CDR3 DNA follows: TGTGCCAGCAGTATTGACAGGGGATACAATCAGCCCCAGCATTTT. Its protein product is CASSIDRGYNQPQHF.

The chain carries TRBV5-1 and TRBJ2-1; 9 nucleotides align to TRBD1. The CDR3 sequence is 15 residues long. Unmatched junction bases numbered 8, after V lost 2 bases and J lost 8 bases. The germline V gene has CDR1 SGHRS and CDR2 YFSETQ. The CDR3 protein is CASSLVPTGGDEQFF. DNA of the CDR3: TGCGCCAGCAGCTTAGTTCCGACAGGGGGAGATGAGCAGTTCTTC.